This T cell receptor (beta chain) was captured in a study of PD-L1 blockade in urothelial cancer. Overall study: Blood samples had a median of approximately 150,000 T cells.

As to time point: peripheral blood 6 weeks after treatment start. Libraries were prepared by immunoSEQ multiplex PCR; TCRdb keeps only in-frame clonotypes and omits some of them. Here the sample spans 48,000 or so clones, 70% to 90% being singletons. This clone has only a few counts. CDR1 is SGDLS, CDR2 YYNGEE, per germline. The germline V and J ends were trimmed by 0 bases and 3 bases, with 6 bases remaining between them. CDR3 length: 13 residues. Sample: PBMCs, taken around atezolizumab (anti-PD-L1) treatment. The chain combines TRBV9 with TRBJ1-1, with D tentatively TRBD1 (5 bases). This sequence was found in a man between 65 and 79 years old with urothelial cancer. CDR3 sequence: CASSVAGDTEAFF. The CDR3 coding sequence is TGTGCCAGCAGCGTAGCGGGGGACACTGAAGCTTTCTTT.